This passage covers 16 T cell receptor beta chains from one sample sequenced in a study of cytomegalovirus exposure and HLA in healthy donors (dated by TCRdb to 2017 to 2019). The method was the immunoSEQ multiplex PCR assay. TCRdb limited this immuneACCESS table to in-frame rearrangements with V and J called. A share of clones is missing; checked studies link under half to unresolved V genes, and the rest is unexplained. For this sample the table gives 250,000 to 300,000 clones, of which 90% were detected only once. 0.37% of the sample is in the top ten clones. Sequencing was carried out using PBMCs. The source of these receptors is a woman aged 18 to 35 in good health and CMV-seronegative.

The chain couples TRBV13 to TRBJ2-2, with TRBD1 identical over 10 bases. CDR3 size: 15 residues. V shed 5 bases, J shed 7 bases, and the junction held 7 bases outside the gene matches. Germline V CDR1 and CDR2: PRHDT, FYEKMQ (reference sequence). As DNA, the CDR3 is TGTGCCAGCAGCCCGAAGGGACAGGGGAGCGGGGAGCTGTTTTTT. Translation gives CASSPKGQGSGELFF.

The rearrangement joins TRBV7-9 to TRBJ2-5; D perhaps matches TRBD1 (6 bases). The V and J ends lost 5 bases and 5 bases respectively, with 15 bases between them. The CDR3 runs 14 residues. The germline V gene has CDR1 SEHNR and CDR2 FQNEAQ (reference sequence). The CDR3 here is CASSPRGGAETQYF. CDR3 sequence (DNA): TGTGCCAGCAGCCCCCGAGGGGGAGCGGAGACCCAGTACTTC.

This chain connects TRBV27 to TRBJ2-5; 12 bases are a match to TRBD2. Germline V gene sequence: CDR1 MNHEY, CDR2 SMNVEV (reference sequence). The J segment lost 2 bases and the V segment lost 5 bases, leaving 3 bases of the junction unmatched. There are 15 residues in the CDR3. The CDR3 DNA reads TGTGCCAGCAGTGTACTAGCGGGGGGACAAGAGACCCAGTACTTC. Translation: CASSVLAGGQETQYF.

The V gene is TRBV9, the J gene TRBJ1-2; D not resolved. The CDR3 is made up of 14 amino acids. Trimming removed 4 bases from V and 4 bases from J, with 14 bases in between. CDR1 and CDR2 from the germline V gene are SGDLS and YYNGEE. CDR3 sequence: CASSPIRVSYGYTF. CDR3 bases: TGTGCCAGCAGCCCAATACGAGTTTCCTATGGCTACACCTTC.

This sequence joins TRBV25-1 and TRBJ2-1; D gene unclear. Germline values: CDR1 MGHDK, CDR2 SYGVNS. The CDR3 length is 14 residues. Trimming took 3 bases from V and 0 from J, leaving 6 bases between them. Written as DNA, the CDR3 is TGTGCCAGCAGTGACCAGGCCTCCTACAATGAGCAGTTCTTC. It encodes CASSDQASYNEQFF. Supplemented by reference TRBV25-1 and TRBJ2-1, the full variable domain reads EADIYQTPRYLVIGTGKKITLECSQTMGHDKMYWYQQDPGMELHLIHYSYGVNSTEKGDLSSESTVSRIRTEHFPLTLESARPSHTSQYLCASSDQASYNEQFFGPGTRLTVL.

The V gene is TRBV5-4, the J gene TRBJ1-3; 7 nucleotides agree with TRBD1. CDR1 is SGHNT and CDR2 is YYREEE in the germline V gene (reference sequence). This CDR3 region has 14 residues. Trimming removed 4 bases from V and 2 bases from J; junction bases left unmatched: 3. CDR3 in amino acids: CASSPDRTGNTIYF. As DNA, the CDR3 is TGTGCCAGCAGCCCGGACAGGACTGGAAACACCATATATTTT.

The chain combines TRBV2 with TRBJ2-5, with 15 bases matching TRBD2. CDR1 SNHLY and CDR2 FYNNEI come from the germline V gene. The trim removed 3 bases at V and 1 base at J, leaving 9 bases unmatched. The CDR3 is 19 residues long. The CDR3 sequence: CASSDLGLAGGPSQETQYF. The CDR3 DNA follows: TGTGCCAGCAGTGATTTGGGACTAGCGGGGGGACCCAGCCAAGAGACCCAGTACTTC.

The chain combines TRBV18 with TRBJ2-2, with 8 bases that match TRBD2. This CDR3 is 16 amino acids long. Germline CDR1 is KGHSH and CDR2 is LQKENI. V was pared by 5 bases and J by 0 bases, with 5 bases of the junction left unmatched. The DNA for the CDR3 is TGTGCCAGCTCAGCCTTAGCGGGGACGAACACCGGGGAGCTGTTTTTT. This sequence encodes CASSALAGTNTGELFF.

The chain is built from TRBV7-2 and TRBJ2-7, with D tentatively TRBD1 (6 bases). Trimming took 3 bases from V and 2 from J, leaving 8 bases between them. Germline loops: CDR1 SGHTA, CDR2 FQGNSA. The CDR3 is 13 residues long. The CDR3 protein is CASSLKGAYEQYF. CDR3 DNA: TGTGCCAGCAGCTTGAAGGGGGCCTACGAGCAGTACTTC.

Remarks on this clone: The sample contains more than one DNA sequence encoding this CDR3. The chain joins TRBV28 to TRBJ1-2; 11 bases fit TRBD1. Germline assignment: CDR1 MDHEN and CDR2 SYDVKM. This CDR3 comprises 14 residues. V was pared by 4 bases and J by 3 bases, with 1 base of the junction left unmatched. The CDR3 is CASSSGQGDYGYTF. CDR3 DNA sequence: TGTGCCAGCAGTTCGGGACAGGGGGACTATGGCTACACCTTC.

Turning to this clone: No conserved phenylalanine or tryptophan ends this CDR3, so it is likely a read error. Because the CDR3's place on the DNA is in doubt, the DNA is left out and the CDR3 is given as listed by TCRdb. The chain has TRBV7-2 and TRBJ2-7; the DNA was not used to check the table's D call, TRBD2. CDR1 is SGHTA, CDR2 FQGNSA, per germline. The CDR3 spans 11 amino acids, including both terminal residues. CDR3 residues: CASSLWTSGGL.

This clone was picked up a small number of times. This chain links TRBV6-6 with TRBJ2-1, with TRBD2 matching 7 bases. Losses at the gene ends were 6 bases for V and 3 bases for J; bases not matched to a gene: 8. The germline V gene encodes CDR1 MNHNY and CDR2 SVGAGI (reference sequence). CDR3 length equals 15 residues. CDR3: CASSAASGHYNEQFF. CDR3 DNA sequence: TGTGCCAGCAGCGCCGCTAGCGGACACTACAATGAGCAGTTCTTC.

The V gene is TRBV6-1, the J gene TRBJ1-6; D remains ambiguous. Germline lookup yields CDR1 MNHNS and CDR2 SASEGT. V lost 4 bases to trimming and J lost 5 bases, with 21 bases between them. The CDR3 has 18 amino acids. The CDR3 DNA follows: TGTGCCAGCAGTGTTTTCGAGGCGGTACTCTTTAATAATTCACCCCTCCACTTT. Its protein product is CASSVFEAVLFNNSPLHF.

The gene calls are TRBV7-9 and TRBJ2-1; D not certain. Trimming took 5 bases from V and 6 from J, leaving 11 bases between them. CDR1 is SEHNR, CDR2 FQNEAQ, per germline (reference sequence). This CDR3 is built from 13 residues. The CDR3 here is CASSADWFNEQFF. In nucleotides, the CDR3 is TGTGCCAGCAGCGCCGACTGGTTCAATGAGCAGTTCTTC.

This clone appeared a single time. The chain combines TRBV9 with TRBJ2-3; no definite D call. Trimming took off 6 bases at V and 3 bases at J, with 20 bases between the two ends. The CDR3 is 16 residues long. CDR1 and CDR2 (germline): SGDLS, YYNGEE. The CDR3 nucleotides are TGTGCCAGCACCCAGCGAGCATCCGGATTAACAGATACGCAGTATTTT. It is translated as CASTQRASGLTDTQYF.

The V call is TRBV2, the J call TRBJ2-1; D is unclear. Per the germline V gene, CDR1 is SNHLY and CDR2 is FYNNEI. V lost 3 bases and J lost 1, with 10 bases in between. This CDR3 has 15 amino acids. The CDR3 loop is CASSEYATSYNEQFF. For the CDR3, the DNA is TGTGCCAGCAGTGAGTACGCGACATCCTACAATGAGCAGTTCTTC.